The 21 T cell receptor beta chains reported below all come from one sample, sequenced in a study of T cells in tuberculosis. Here immunoSEQ multiplex PCR was the method, and the copy in TCRdb shows in-frame clones only, minus some. The sample carries about 7,700 clones, 95% recorded once. What was sequenced was PBMCs. The receptors come from an adult with tuberculosis.

The chain is built from TRBV6-1 and TRBJ1-2; 10 nucleotides agree with TRBD1. V was pared by 8 bases and J by 4 bases, with 4 bases of the junction left unmatched. There are 13 residues in the CDR3. Germline loops: CDR1 MNHNS, CDR2 SASEGT. The CDR3 DNA sequence: TGTGCCAGCGAGACAGGGGGCGCCTATGGCTACACCTTC. Translating gives CASETGGAYGYTF.

The V gene is TRBV6-1, the J gene TRBJ1-3, with 8 bases identical to TRBD1. The length of the CDR3 is 16 residues. Per germline, CDR1 MNHNS and CDR2 SASEGT. Trimming took 2 bases from V and 2 from J; bases not matched to a gene: 5. The CDR3 reads CASSETSGGAGNTIYF. The CDR3 bases are TGTGCCAGCAGTGAAACGTCAGGGGGCGCTGGAAACACCATATATTTT.

Written as DNA, the CDR3 is TGTGCTAGTGGTTTGGGACAGAGGGGGAGCAGCTCCTACAATGAGCAGTTCTTC. It is translated as CASGLGQRGSSSYNEQFF. The gene calls are TRBV12-5 and TRBJ2-1, with D possibly matching TRBD1 (6 bases). The CDR3 is made up of 18 amino acids. Germline CDR1 and CDR2: LGHNT and FRNRAP. The ends were cut back, 1 base at V and 0 bases at J, with 16 bases in the middle.

This chain connects TRBV7-2 to TRBJ1-1, with 8 nucleotides matching TRBD1. Germline CDR1 reads SGHTA; CDR2 reads FQGNSA. The CDR3 loop spans 15 amino acids. The ends lost 3 bases at V and 4 bases at J; junction bases unmatched: 7. Here the CDR3 DNA reads TGTGCCAGCAGCTTCGTGACAGGGGAGAGCACTGAAGCTTTCTTT. This translates into CASSFVTGESTEAFF.

The chain employs TRBV18 and TRBJ2-5; TRBD2 matches at 10 bases. V lost 3 bases to trimming and J lost 5 bases; unmatched junction nucleotides: 6. Germline loops: CDR1 KGHSH, CDR2 LQKENI. The CDR3 has 15 amino acids. CDR3 sequence reads: CASSPASGGRETQYF. As DNA, the CDR3 is TGTGCCAGCTCACCGGCTAGCGGGGGCAGGGAGACCCAGTACTTC. The variable domain in full, completed from reference TRBV18 and TRBJ2-5, reads NAGVMQNPRHLVRRRGQEARLRCSPMKGHSHVYWYRQLPEEGLKFMVYLQKENIIDESGMPKERFSAEFPKEGPSILRIQQVVRGDSAAYFCASSPASGGRETQYFGPGTRLLVL.

The chain is built from TRBV7-2 and TRBJ1-4; D is possibly TRBD1 (5 bases). This CDR3 is 14 amino acids long. CDR1 and CDR2 from the germline V gene are SGHTA and FQGNSA. V was trimmed by 6 bases and J by 4 bases, leaving 12 bases between them. CDR3 DNA: TGTGCCAGCAGTCCTGACAGACTTAATGAAAAACTGTTTTTT. Translating it yields CASSPDRLNEKLFF.

The rearrangement uses TRBV2 and TRBJ2-7, with TRBD1 identical over 8 bases. CDR1 SNHLY and CDR2 FYNNEI come from the germline V gene. J gave up 2 bases and V 3 bases, and 3 bases lay outside the gene matches. The CDR3 is made up of 14 amino acids. CDR3 protein: CASSEGDRTYEQYF. CDR3 DNA: TGTGCCAGCAGTGAGGGGGACAGGACCTACGAGCAGTACTTC.

The V gene is TRBV18, the J gene TRBJ1-1; 8 positions agree with TRBD1. Germline V gene sequence: CDR1 KGHSH, CDR2 LQKENI. This CDR3 contains 15 residues. Trimming removed 3 bases from V and 6 bases from J; junction bases left unmatched: 9. The CDR3 here is CASSPTRTGFAEAFF. The DNA of the CDR3 is TGTGCCAGCTCACCGACCAGGACAGGGTTCGCTGAAGCTTTCTTT.

This rearrangement joins TRBV7-9 to TRBJ2-2; no clear D. V lost 2 bases to trimming and J lost 11 bases, with 9 bases between them. This CDR3 contains 12 residues. The germline CDR1 and CDR2 sequences are SEHNR and FQNEAQ (reference sequence). This CDR3 is CASSLSDSELFF. The CDR3 DNA sequence: TGTGCCAGCAGCTTAAGTGACTCTGAGCTGTTTTTT.

The rearrangement links TRBV27 to TRBJ2-1, with 12 bases identical to TRBD2. Germline values: CDR1 MNHEY, CDR2 SMNVEV (reference sequence). The CDR3 totals 13 residues. The trim removed 5 bases at V and 12 bases at J, leaving 5 bases unmatched. As DNA, the CDR3 is TGTGCCAGCAGTCTCCCGGGACTAGCGGGGCAGTTCTTC. Residues: CASSLPGLAGQFF.

The chain combines TRBV19 with TRBJ2-3; weak D call: TRBD1 (6 bases). Trimming removed 5 bases from V and 2 bases from J, with 14 bases in between. Germline assignment: CDR1 LNHDA and CDR2 SQIVND (reference sequence). CDR3 size: 15 residues. The CDR3 sequence: CASSSGDAHTDTQYF. Written as DNA, the CDR3 is TGTGCCAGTAGTTCAGGGGATGCCCACACAGATACGCAGTATTTT. Full variable domain (missing parts from reference TRBV19 and TRBJ2-3): DGGITQSPKYLFRKEGQNVTLSCEQNLNHDAMYWYRQDPGQGLRLIYYSQIVNDFQKGDIAEGYSVSREKKESFPLTVTSAQKNPTAFYLCASSSGDAHTDTQYFGPGTRLTVL.

The rearrangement uses TRBV6-1 and TRBJ1-2; D not resolved. V shed 0 bases and J shed 3 bases, with 14 bases lying between them. This CDR3 comprises 16 residues. Germline V gives CDR1 MNHNS, CDR2 SASEGT. This CDR3 reads CASSEALGEADYGYTF. The CDR3 DNA is TGTGCCAGCAGTGAAGCGCTCGGGGAGGCGGACTATGGCTACACCTTC.

V is TRBV2 and J is TRBJ2-5; TRBD1 aligns across 9 bases. Germline assignment: CDR1 SNHLY and CDR2 FYNNEI. This CDR3 is 15 amino acids long. V was clipped by 8 bases and J by 5 bases; unmatched bases: 12. DNA of the CDR3: TGTGCCAGCTACCTAAGGGGACAGGGAAAGGAGACCCAGTACTTC. Its translation is CASYLRGQGKETQYF. The full variable domain, rest sourced from reference TRBV2 and TRBJ2-5, is EPEVTQTPSHQVTQMGQEVILRCVPISNHLYFYWYRQILGQKVEFLVSFYNNEISEKSEIFDDQFSVERPDGSNFTLKIRSTKLEDSAMYFCASYLRGQGKETQYFGPGTRLLVL.

V is TRBV27 and J is TRBJ1-2, with 9 bases aligning to TRBD1. Trimming cost V 5 bases and J 7 bases; bases outside gene matches: 14. Germline V lookup: CDR1 MNHEY, CDR2 SMNVEV (reference sequence). The CDR3 covers 16 residues. This CDR3 reads CASSTGGTTPTRGYTF. The CDR3 DNA is TGTGCCAGCAGTACAGGGGGCACGACCCCGACGCGTGGCTACACCTTC.

J is TRBJ1-1 and V is TRBV7-9; D may be TRBD1 (5 bases). The length of the CDR3 is 15 residues. V lost 0 bases to trimming and J lost 4 bases, with 12 bases between them. Germline lookup yields CDR1 SEHNR and CDR2 FQNEAQ (reference sequence). The CDR3 is CASSLAQGAGTEAFF. CDR3 coding DNA: TGTGCCAGCAGCTTAGCCCAAGGGGCAGGCACTGAAGCTTTCTTT.

The chain employs TRBV7-8 and TRBJ1-3; D gene unclear. Germline V lookup: CDR1 SGHVS, CDR2 FQNEAQ. V was shortened by 7 bases and J by 0 bases, with 7 bases between the two germline ends. The CDR3 length is 13 residues. The CDR3 nucleotides are TGTGCCAGCAAGTCCTACTCTGGAAACACCATATATTTT. This codes for CASKSYSGNTIYF.

This chain joins TRBV6-1 and TRBJ1-1; 7 nucleotides align to TRBD1. From germline, CDR1 is MNHNS and CDR2 SASEGT. V shed 11 bases, J shed 5 bases, and the junction held 11 bases outside the gene matches. CDR3 length: 13 residues. CDR3 in amino acids: CAGERQGETEAFF. The CDR3 DNA sequence: TGTGCCGGCGAAAGACAGGGAGAGACTGAAGCTTTCTTT.

This chain joins TRBV11-1 and TRBJ2-3; 10 nucleotides align to TRBD2. The CDR3 runs to 15 residues. The trim removed 3 bases at V and 6 bases at J, leaving 6 bases unmatched. Germline V gives CDR1 SGHAT, CDR2 FQDESV (reference sequence). In DNA, the CDR3 is TGTGCCAGCAGCTTCTATAGCGGGGGGTCCGATACGCAGTATTTT. Its translation is CASSFYSGGSDTQYF.

The genes are TRBV25-1 and TRBJ2-3, with D tentatively TRBD1 (5 bases). The CDR3 sequence is 13 residues long. Germline-derived CDR1 and CDR2 are MGHDK and SYGVNS. The V end was cut by 4 bases, the J end by 2 bases, with 7 bases between. CDR3 region: CASSAGHTDTQYF. CDR3 nucleotides: TGTGCCAGCAGTGCAGGGCACACAGATACGCAGTATTTT.

This clone has only one observation. The chain is built from TRBV9 and TRBJ2-1; 8 nucleotides line up with TRBD2. CDR1 and CDR2 from the germline V gene are SGDLS and YYNGEE. The CDR3 has 16 amino acids. The V segment lost 0 bases and the J segment 5 bases; nucleotides outside the gene matches: 7. CDR3 in amino acids: CASSVALREGNNEQFF. In DNA form, the CDR3 reads TGTGCCAGCAGCGTAGCTTTACGGGAGGGCAACAATGAGCAGTTCTTC.

V gene TRBV5-1 combines with J gene TRBJ1-1; D uncertain. Germline CDR1 reads SGHRS; CDR2 reads YFSETQ. The CDR3 totals 14 residues. V lost 3 bases to trimming and J lost 0 bases, with 9 bases between them. The CDR3 nucleotides are TGCGCCAGCAGCTCTATCGCCTTGAACACTGAAGCTTTCTTT. Protein product: CASSSIALNTEAFF.